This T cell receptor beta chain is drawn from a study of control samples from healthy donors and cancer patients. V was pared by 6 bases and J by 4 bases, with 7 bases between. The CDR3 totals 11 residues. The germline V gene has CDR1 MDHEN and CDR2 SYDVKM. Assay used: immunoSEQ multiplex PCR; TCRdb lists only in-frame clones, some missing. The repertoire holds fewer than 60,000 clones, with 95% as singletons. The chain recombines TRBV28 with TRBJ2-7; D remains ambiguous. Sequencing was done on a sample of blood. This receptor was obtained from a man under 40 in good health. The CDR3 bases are TGTGCCAGCAGCAAGGGATACGAGCAGTACTTC. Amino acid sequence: CASSKGYEQYF.